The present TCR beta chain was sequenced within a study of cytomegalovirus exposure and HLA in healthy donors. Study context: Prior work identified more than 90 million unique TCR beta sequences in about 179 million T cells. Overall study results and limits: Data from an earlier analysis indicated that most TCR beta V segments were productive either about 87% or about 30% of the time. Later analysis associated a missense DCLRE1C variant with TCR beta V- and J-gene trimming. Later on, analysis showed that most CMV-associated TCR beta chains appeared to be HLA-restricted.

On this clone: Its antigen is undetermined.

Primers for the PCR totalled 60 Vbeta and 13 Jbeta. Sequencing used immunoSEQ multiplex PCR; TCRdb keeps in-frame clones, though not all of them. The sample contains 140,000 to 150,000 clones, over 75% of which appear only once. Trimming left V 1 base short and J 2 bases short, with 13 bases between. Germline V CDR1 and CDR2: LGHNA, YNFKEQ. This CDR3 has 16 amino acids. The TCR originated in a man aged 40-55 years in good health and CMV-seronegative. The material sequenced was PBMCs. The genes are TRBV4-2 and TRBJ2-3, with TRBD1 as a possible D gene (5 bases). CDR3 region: CASSQGLDIPTDTQYF. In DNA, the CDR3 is TGTGCCAGCAGCCAAGGTTTGGACATACCCACAGATACGCAGTATTTT.